Listed below are T cell receptor beta chains from one sample, sequenced in a study of T cells in Graves' hyperthyroidism and ophthalmopathy. TCRdb passed the multiplex PCR reads through MiXCR, listing each CDR3 protein once. This sample carries 500,000 or so distinct CDR3 sequences, around 16% of them seen once, and the ten largest clones take around 32%. The sequencing input was blood. The receptor set was obtained from a woman aged 25 to 45 with Graves' ophthalmopathy. The CDR3 runs from the conserved cysteine through the conserved F or W. The D gene is left open where the match is weak. The listing skips clone size in some rows; elsewhere it reads once, few, many or a size class.

TRBJ1-5	NA	TRBV14	NA	TGTGCCAGCAGCCAAGACGGTTATCAGCCCCAGCATTTT	CASSQDGYQPQHF
TRBJ2-7	TRBD1	TRBV10-3	NA	TGTGCCATCAGTGTCGGACAGGGGTCCACCTACGAGCAGTACTTC	CAISVGQGSTYEQYF
TRBJ2-2	NA	TRBV14	NA	TGTGCCAGCAGCCAAGATTTCGCAGGGGAGGTTAGCGCCGGGGAGCTGTTTTTT	CASSQDFAGEVSAGELFF
TRBJ2-7	NA	TRBV11-2	many	TGTGCCAGCAGCTCCGAGGGGTCGTCAGGGACTTACGAGCAGTACTTC	CASSSEGSSGTYEQYF
TRBJ2-7	NA	TRBV20-1	many	TGCAGTGCTAGAGATGGAGGGACGGAGACGGAAGAGCAGTACTTC	CSARDGGTETEEQYF
TRBJ1-1	NA	TRBV4-3	NA	TGCGCCAGCAGCCGAGAGAGGGACACTGAAGCTTTCTTT	CASSRERDTEAFF
TRBJ2-5	NA	TRBV5-1	many	TGCGCCAGCAGCGTGATTCCCGCGATTTCGGAGACCCAGTACTTC	CASSVIPAISETQYF
TRBJ2-2	TRBD1	TRBV6-1	NA	TGTGCCAGCTATACTAAGACTGCCGTGACAGGGACCACCGGGGAGCTGTTTTTT	CASYTKTAVTGTTGELFF
TRBJ2-1	TRBD2	TRBV19	NA	TGTGCCAGTAGTGGAACAACTAGCGGGAGCGAGTTCTTC	CASSGTTSGSEFF
TRBJ2-2	NA	TRBV27	few	TGTGCCAGCAGTTTGAGACAGGGAGGTATCGGGGAGCTGTTTTTT	CASSLRQGGIGELFF
TRBJ2-7	NA	TRBV20-1	many	TGCAGTGCTGACGAGCCGGGACTGGAGAACTACGAGCAGTACTTC	CSADEPGLENYEQYF
TRBJ2-1	NA	TRBV20-1	NA	TGCAGTGCTAGGGACGGGAGAAATGAGCAGTTCTTC	CSARDGRNEQFF
TRBJ2-2	TRBD2	TRBV4-1	few	TGCGCCAGCAGCCCAAGGTCTAGCGGGAGACTCGACGGGGAGCTGTTTTTT	CASSPRSSGRLDGELFF
TRBJ2-3	NA	TRBV2	many	TGTGCCAGCAGTGACTCTTCGGGGGCAGATACGCAGTATTTT	CASSDSSGADTQYF
TRBJ2-3	NA	TRBV7-6	many	TGTGCCAGCAGCTCCACCGGGCGGTCTAGCACAGATACGCAGTATTTT	CASSSTGRSSTDTQYF
TRBJ1-1	NA	TRBV20-1	few	TGCAGTGCTCGAGCGACAGGAGATCTGAACACTGAAGCTTTCTTT	CSARATGDLNTEAFF
TRBJ2-7	NA	TRBV18	many	TGTGCCAGCTCATGGGATCAATACGAGCAGTACTTC	CASSWDQYEQYF
TRBJ2-1	TRBD1	TRBV7-2	many	TGTGCCAGCAGCTTAGCGGGACAGGGTCACAATGAGCAGTTCTTC	CASSLAGQGHNEQFF
TRBJ2-1	NA	TRBV28	many	TGTGCCAGCACCCCGGACCCCCGCTGGAGCCTAGAGCAGTTCTTC	CASTPDPRWSLEQFF
TRBJ1-2	NA	TRBV3-1	many	TGTGCCAGCAGCGGACAGAGCTATGGCTACACCTTC	CASSGQSYGYTF
TRBJ1-3	TRBD1	TRBV5-1	NA	TGCGCCAGCGCTTTTGGACAGGGTGGAAACACCATATATTTT	CASAFGQGGNTIYF
TRBJ1-5	NA	TRBV19	few	TGTGCCAGTAGTCCAAATACCAACTTCCGGTGGTTCGGCAATCAGCCCCAGCATTTT	CASSPNTNFRWFGNQPQHF
TRBJ2-7	TRBD2	TRBV7-2	many	TGTGCCAGCAATAACCCGGGGAAGACTAGCGAGAGCTACGAGCAGTACTTC	CASNNPGKTSESYEQYF
TRBJ2-1	TRBD2	TRBV11-3	many	TGTGCCAGCAGCCCCGGGACTAGCGGGAGCCACTACTCCTACAATGAGCAGTTCTTC	CASSPGTSGSHYSYNEQFF
TRBJ1-2	NA	TRBV7-2	NA	TGTGCCAGCAGCTTAGGGGATGATAACTATGGCTACACCTTC	CASSLGDDNYGYTF
TRBJ2-7	TRBD1	TRBV6-1	few	TGTGCCAGCAGTCAGACAGGGTCGAACTACGAGCAGTACTTC	CASSQTGSNYEQYF
TRBJ2-1	NA	TRBV7-6	many	TGTGCCAGCAGCTTAGCTCGGGCAAACAATGAGCAGTTCTTC	CASSLARANNEQFF
TRBJ2-7	NA	TRBV12-5	few	TGTGCTAGTGGTTTGATGCTGTACAGGGTCTTGTACGAGCAGTACTTC	CASGLMLYRVLYEQYF
TRBJ2-7	TRBD1	TRBV7-9	many	TGTGCCAGCAGTCCAAGGACAGGGAGAGGGGACGAGCAGTACTTC	CASSPRTGRGDEQYF
TRBJ2-3	TRBD2	TRBV20-1	once	TGCAGCTCCGCGGGGGGCGGGAGTAAGGTAGAGGATACGCAGTATTTT	CSSAGGGSKVEDTQYF
TRBJ1-2	TRBD1	TRBV12-3/TRBV12-4	many	TGTGCCAGCAGCGGGACAGGGGCTAACTATGGCTACACCTTC	CASSGTGANYGYTF
TRBJ1-4	TRBD1	TRBV7-2	many	TGTGCCAGCAGCCAACAGGGGACTTCCGATGAAAAACTGTTTTTT	CASSQQGTSDEKLFF
TRBJ2-7	TRBD1	TRBV5-5	many	TGTGCCAGCAGCGCCCTGGGACAGGGGGCTTTCGACGAGCAGTACTTC	CASSALGQGAFDEQYF
TRBJ2-7	TRBD1	TRBV30	many	TGTGCCTGGGGACAGGGAGGCGCCTACGAGCAGTACTTC	CAWGQGGAYEQYF
TRBJ1-1	NA	TRBV7-2	many	TGTGCCAGCAGCTTAGTAACCGGGTGGACTGAAGCTTTCTTT	CASSLVTGWTEAFF
TRBJ1-5	TRBD1	TRBV28	many	TGTGCCAGCAACCTTTCGCAGGGGGCAGGCAATCAGCCCCAGCATTTT	CASNLSQGAGNQPQHF
TRBJ2-3	NA	TRBV24-1	few	TGTGCCACCAGTGACTTTACAACGGTAAATACGCAGTATTTT	CATSDFTTVNTQYF
TRBJ2-2	TRBD2	TRBV20-1	NA	TGCAGTGCTAGAGATCCCAGGACTAGCGTGGGGAGGGGGGAGCTGTTTTTT	CSARDPRTSVGRGELFF
TRBJ2-7	NA	TRBV7-9	NA	TGTGCCAGCAGCCCCTACCCGGGCGGTTACGAGGAGTACTTC	CASSPYPGGYEEYF
TRBJ1-1	TRBD1	TRBV30	many	TGTGCCTGGGCGGACAGGGGGGCCACTGAAGCTTTCTTT	CAWADRGATEAFF
TRBJ2-5	TRBD1	TRBV20-1	many	TGCAGTGCTAGAGATACTGGGGGACAGCAAGAGACCCAGTACTTC	CSARDTGGQQETQYF
TRBJ2-5	NA	TRBV11-2	few	TGTGCCAGCAGGGAACCGGGTGAGGAGACCCAGTACTTC	CASREPGEETQYF